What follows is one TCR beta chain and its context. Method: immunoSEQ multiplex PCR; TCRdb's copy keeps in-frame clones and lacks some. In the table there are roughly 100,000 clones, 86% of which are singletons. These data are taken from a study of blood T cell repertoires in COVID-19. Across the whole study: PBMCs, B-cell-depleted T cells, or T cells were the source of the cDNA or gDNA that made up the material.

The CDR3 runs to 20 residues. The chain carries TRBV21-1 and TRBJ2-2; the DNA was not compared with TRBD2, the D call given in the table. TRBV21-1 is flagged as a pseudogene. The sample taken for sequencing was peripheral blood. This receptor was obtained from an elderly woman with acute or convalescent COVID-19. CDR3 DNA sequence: TGTGCCAGCAGCACTGACCGGACTAGCGGGCTCCCCCGGGGCACCGGGGAGCTGTTTTTT. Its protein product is CASSTDRTSGLPRGTGELFF.